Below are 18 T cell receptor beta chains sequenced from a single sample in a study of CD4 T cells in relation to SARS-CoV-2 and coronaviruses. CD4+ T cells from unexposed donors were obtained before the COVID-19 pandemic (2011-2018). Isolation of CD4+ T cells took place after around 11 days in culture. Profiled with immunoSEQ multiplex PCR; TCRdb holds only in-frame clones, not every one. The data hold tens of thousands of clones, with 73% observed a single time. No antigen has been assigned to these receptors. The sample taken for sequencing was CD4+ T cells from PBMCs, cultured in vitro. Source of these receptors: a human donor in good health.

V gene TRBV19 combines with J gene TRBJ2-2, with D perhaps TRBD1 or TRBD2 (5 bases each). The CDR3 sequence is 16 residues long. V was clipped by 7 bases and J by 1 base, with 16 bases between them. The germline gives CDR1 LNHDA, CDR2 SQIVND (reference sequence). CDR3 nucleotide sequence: TGTGCCAGTATGAGGAGGCGGACACTGAACACCGGGGAGCTGTTTTTT. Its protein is CASMRRRTLNTGELFF. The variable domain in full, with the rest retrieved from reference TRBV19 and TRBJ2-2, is DGGITQSPKYLFRKEGQNVTLSCEQNLNHDAMYWYRQDPGQGLRLIYYSQIVNDFQKGDIAEGYSVSREKKESFPLTVTSAQKNPTAFYLCASMRRRTLNTGELFFGEGSRLTVL.

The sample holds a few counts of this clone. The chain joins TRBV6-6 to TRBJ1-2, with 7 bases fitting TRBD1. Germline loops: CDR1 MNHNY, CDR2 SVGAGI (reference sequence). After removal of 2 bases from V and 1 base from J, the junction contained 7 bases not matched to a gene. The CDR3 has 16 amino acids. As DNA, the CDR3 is TGTGCCAGCAGTTACCCCCAGGGGGAGGATAACTATGGCTACACCTTC. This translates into CASSYPQGEDNYGYTF.

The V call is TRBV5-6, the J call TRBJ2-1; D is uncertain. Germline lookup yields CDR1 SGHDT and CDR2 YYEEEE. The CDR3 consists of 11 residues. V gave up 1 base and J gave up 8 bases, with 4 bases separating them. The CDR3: CASSLWDEQFF. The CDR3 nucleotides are TGTGCCAGCAGCTTGTGGGATGAGCAGTTCTTC.

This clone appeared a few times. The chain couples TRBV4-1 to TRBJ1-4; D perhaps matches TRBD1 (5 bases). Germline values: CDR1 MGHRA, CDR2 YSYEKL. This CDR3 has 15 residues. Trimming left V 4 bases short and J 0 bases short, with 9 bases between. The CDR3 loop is CASSPTTATNEKLFF. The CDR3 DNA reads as TGCGCCAGCAGCCCGACGACAGCAACTAATGAAAAACTGTTTTTT.

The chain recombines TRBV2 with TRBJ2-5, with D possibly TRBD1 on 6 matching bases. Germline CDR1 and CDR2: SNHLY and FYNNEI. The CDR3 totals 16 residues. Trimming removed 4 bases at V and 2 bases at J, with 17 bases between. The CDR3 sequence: CASSAAQGIGQETQYF. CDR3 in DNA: TGTGCCAGCAGTGCCGCTCAGGGGATTGGTCAAGAGACCCAGTACTTC.

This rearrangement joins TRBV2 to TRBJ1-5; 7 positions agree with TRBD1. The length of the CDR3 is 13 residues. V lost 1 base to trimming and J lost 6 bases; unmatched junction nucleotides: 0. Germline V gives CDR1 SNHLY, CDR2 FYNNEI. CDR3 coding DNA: TGTGCCAGCAGTGAAGAGGGGGCTCAGCCCCAGCATTTT. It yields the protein CASSEEGAQPQHF.

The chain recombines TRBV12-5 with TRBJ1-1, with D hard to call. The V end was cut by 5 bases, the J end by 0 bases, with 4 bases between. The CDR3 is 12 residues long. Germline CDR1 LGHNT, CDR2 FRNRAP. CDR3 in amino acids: CASGRMNTEAFF. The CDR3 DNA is TGTGCTAGTGGTAGAATGAACACTGAAGCTTTCTTT.

Written as DNA, the CDR3 is TGTGCCAGCAGCTACGGACAGATGGCCTATGGCTACACCTTC. Its protein is CASSYGQMAYGYTF. The chain has TRBV7-9 and TRBJ1-2; D is perhaps TRBD1 (6 bases). Trimming cost V 4 bases and J 4 bases, with 13 bases left between them. The CDR3 loop spans 14 amino acids. Germline V gene sequence: CDR1 SEHNR, CDR2 FQNEAQ (reference sequence).

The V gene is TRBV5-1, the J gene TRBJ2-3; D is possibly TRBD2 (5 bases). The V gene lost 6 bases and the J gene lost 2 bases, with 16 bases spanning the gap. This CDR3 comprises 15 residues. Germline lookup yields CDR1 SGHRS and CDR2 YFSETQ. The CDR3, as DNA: TGCGCCAGCACCAACACCGGGGTTAACACAGATACGCAGTATTTT. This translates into CASTNTGVNTDTQYF.

CDR3 bases: TGCGCCAGCAGTTTCGAGACTAGCGGATCCTACGAGCAGTACTTC. Protein sequence: CASSFETSGSYEQYF. The rearrangement joins TRBV5-1 to TRBJ2-7; 9 bases are a match to TRBD2. The V gene's germline CDR1 is SGHRS and CDR2 YFSETQ. The ends lost 5 bases at V and 1 base at J; junction bases unmatched: 7. The CDR3 contains 15 residues. Complete variable domain (other parts from reference TRBV5-1 and TRBJ2-7): KAGVTQTPRYLIKTRGQQVTLSCSPISGHRSVSWYQQTPGQGLQFLFEYFSETQRNKGNFPGRFSGRQFSNSRSEMNVSTLELGDSALYLCASSFETSGSYEQYFGPGTRLTVT.

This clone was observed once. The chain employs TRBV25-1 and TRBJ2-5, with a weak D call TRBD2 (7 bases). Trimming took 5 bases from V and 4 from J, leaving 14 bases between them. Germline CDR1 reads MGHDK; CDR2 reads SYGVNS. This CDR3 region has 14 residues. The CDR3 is CASSLAGEGETQYF. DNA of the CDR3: TGTGCCAGCAGTTTGGCAGGGGAGGGAGAGACCCAGTACTTC.

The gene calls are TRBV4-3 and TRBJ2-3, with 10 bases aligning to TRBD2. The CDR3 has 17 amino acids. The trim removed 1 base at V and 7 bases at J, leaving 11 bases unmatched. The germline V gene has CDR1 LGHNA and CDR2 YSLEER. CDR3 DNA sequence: TGCGCCAGCAGCCAAGGTTCCGTGGAGCGGGGGGGAAATACGCAGTATTTT. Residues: CASSQGSVERGGNTQYF.

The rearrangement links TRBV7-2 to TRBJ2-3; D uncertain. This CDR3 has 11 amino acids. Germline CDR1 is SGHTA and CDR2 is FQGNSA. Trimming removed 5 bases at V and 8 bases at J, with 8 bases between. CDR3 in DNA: TGTGCCAGCAGCCGATCGGGTACGCAGTATTTT. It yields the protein CASSRSGTQYF.

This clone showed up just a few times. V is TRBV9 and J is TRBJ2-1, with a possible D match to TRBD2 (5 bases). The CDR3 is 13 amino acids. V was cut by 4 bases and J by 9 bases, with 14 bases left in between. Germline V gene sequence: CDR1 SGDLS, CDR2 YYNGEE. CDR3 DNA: TGTGCCAGCAGCCCGCAGGAGCGGTTTGAGCAGTTCTTC. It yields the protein CASSPQERFEQFF.

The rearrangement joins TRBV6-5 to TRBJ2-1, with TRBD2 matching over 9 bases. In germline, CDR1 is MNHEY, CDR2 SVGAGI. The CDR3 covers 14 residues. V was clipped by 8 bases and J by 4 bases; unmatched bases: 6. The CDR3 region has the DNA TGTGCCAGCTCGGGGGCGGGAGGGTACAATGAGCAGTTCTTC. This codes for CASSGAGGYNEQFF.

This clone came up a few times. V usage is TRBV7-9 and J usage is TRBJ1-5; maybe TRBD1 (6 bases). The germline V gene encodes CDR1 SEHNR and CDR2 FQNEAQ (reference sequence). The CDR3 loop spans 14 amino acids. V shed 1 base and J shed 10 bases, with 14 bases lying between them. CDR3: CASSLVGGSGPQHF. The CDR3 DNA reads TGTGCCAGCAGCTTAGTAGGGGGGAGTGGACCCCAGCATTTT.

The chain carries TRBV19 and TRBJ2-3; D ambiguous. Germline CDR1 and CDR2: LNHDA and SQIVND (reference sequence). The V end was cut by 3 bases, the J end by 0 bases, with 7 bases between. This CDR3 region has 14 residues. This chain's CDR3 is CASSMGTSTDTQYF. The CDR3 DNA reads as TGTGCCAGTAGTATGGGTACTAGCACAGATACGCAGTATTTT.

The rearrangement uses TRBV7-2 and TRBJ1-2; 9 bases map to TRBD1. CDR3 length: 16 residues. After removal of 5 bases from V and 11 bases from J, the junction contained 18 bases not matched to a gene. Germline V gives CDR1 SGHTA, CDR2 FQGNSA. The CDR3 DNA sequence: TGTGCCAGCAGCCTCCCCCCCGGGACAGGGTGGATCTTTTACACCTTC. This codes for CASSLPPGTGWIFYTF. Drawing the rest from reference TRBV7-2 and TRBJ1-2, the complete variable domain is GAGVSQSPSNKVTEKGKDVELRCDPISGHTALYWYRQSLGQGLEFLIYFQGNSAPDKSGLPSDRFSAERTGGSVSTLTIQRTQQEDSAVYLCASSLPPGTGWIFYTFGSGTRLTVV.